Listed below are T cell receptor beta chains from one sample, sequenced in a study of blood T cell repertoires in COVID-19. Data came from immunoSEQ multiplex PCR; TCRdb stores just in-frame clones and leaves some out. This sample has approximately 38,000 clones; almost 90% occur once, and the top ten carry 4% to 5%. The sequenced sample consisted of peripheral blood. Receptors were obtained from a woman between 70 and 85 years old with active COVID-19. Both conserved end residues are part of each CDR3. D genes are given only for firm matches. A clone size is listed for some rows: how often the clone was seen (once, few, many), or a class if it is expanded.

cdr3_length: 15
clone_size: NA
d_call: NA
v_call: TRBV4-3
j_call: TRBJ1-5
cdr3_nt: TGCGCCAGCAGCCAAGGCCAGGGGCGGGATCAGCCCCAGCATTTT
cdr3_aa: CASSQGQGRDQPQHF

cdr3_length: 14
clone_size: NA
d_call: NA
v_call: TRBV19
j_call: TRBJ2-3
cdr3_nt: TGTGCCAGTAGACTAGAGGCAGGGGTGGATACGCAGTATTTT
cdr3_aa: CASRLEAGVDTQYF

cdr3_length: 13
clone_size: once
d_call: NA
v_call: TRBV11-2
j_call: TRBJ2-7
cdr3_nt: TGTGCCAGCAGCTTAGGGGCCGCCTACGAGCAGTACTTC
cdr3_aa: CASSLGAAYEQYF

cdr3_length: 15
clone_size: NA
d_call: NA
v_call: TRBV24-1
j_call: TRBJ2-3
cdr3_nt: TGTGCCACCAGTGATGGGGCGGGGGCGGCAGATACGCAGTATTTT
cdr3_aa: CATSDGAGAADTQYF

cdr3_length: 15
clone_size: few
d_call: TRBD2
v_call: TRBV10-1
j_call: TRBJ2-7
cdr3_nt: TGCGCCAGCAGTGATGTAAGCGGGGGGGCCTACGAGCAGTACTTC
cdr3_aa: CASSDVSGGAYEQYF

cdr3_length: 16
clone_size: NA
d_call: NA
v_call: TRBV4-1
j_call: TRBJ2-7
cdr3_nt: TGCGCCAGCAGCCAAGATGAAAAACAGGGTTCCTACGAGCAGTACTTC
cdr3_aa: CASSQDEKQGSYEQYF

cdr3_length: 13
clone_size: once
d_call: TRBD2
v_call: TRBV29-1
j_call: TRBJ2-3
cdr3_nt: TGCAGCGTTGGTGGACTAGTCACAGATACGCAGTATTTT
cdr3_aa: CSVGGLVTDTQYF

cdr3_length: 15
clone_size: NA
d_call: NA
v_call: TRBV5-1
j_call: TRBJ1-4
cdr3_nt: TGCGCCAGCAGCGGGACGGGACAAACTAATGAAAAACTGTTTTTT
cdr3_aa: CASSGTGQTNEKLFF

cdr3_length: 15
clone_size: NA
d_call: NA
v_call: TRBV6-5
j_call: TRBJ2-7
cdr3_nt: TGTGCCAGCAATCACGTCGGCGGAAATCTCTACGAGCAGTACTTC
cdr3_aa: CASNHVGGNLYEQYF

cdr3_length: 14
clone_size: once
d_call: NA
v_call: TRBV6-2/TRBV6-3
j_call: TRBJ1-1
cdr3_nt: TGTGCCAGCAGTTATTCGCAGGGTGTCACTGAAGCTTTCTTT
cdr3_aa: CASSYSQGVTEAFF

cdr3_length: 15
clone_size: NA
d_call: NA
v_call: TRBV5-6
j_call: TRBJ1-4
cdr3_nt: TGTGCCAGCGGCCTTACGGGGGGGCATAATGAAAAACTGTTTTTT
cdr3_aa: CASGLTGGHNEKLFF

cdr3_length: 15
clone_size: once
d_call: TRBD2
v_call: TRBV7-2
j_call: TRBJ2-1
cdr3_nt: TGTGCCAGCAGCGCCCCCAGCGGGGGGAACAATGAGCAGTTCTTC
cdr3_aa: CASSAPSGGNNEQFF

cdr3_length: 18
clone_size: NA
d_call: NA
v_call: TRBV5-1
j_call: TRBJ2-3
cdr3_nt: TGCGCCAGCAGCTGGAGCCCGACGATACTAGCCCCAACAGATACGCAGTATTTT
cdr3_aa: CASSWSPTILAPTDTQYF

cdr3_length: 13
clone_size: NA
d_call: NA
v_call: TRBV12-3/TRBV12-4
j_call: TRBJ1-6
cdr3_nt: TGTGCCAGCAGTTTAAATAGAGATTCACCCCTCCACTTT
cdr3_aa: CASSLNRDSPLHF

cdr3_length: 11
clone_size: NA
d_call: NA
v_call: TRBV12-3/TRBV12-4
j_call: TRBJ1-5
cdr3_nt: TGTGCCAGCAGTCAGGGCAGGCCCCAGCATTTT
cdr3_aa: CASSQGRPQHF

cdr3_length: 17
clone_size: NA
d_call: NA
v_call: TRBV13
j_call: TRBJ2-5
cdr3_nt: TGTGCCAGCAGCTCCGAAAAGTCGAGTACTCAAGTGGAGACCCAGTACTTC
cdr3_aa: CASSSEKSSTQVETQYF

cdr3_length: 14
clone_size: NA
d_call: TRBD1
v_call: TRBV2
j_call: TRBJ1-4
cdr3_nt: TGTGCCAGCAGCAGACAGGGGCGGAATGAAAAACTGTTTTTT
cdr3_aa: CASSRQGRNEKLFF

cdr3_length: 16
clone_size: NA
d_call: TRBD2
v_call: TRBV11-2
j_call: TRBJ2-2
cdr3_nt: TGTGCCAGCAGCATGACCCGGGGGGGATACACCGGGGAGCTGTTTTTT
cdr3_aa: CASSMTRGGYTGELFF

cdr3_length: 15
clone_size: NA
d_call: TRBD1
v_call: TRBV4-2
j_call: TRBJ1-2
cdr3_nt: TGTGCCAGCAGCCATTGGGACGACAGGGAAAATGGCTACACCTTC
cdr3_aa: CASSHWDDRENGYTF

cdr3_length: 16
clone_size: NA
d_call: TRBD2
v_call: TRBV11-2
j_call: TRBJ2-3
cdr3_nt: TGTGCCAGCAGCCAGCCCCCGGGACTAGCAACAGATACGCAGTATTTT
cdr3_aa: CASSQPPGLATDTQYF

cdr3_length: 15
clone_size: NA
d_call: TRBD2
v_call: TRBV7-7
j_call: TRBJ2-3
cdr3_nt: TGTGCTAGCAGCTTAATCGGGGGGGCGACAGATACGCAGTATTTT
cdr3_aa: CASSLIGGATDTQYF

cdr3_length: 13
clone_size: NA
d_call: NA
v_call: TRBV11-2
j_call: TRBJ2-2
cdr3_nt: TGTGCCAGCAGCTTAAGTCGGGCCGGGGAGCTGTTTTTT
cdr3_aa: CASSLSRAGELFF

cdr3_length: 13
clone_size: NA
d_call: NA
v_call: TRBV6-5
j_call: TRBJ2-5
cdr3_nt: TGTGCCAGCAGCGACGGGGGGCGAGAGACCCAGTACTTC
cdr3_aa: CASSDGGRETQYF

cdr3_length: 14
clone_size: NA
d_call: TRBD1
v_call: TRBV2
j_call: TRBJ1-5
cdr3_nt: TGTGCCAGCAGTGAGAGGACAGGGGATCAGCCCCAGCATTTT
cdr3_aa: CASSERTGDQPQHF

cdr3_length: 17
clone_size: NA
d_call: TRBD1
v_call: TRBV9
j_call: TRBJ2-2
cdr3_nt: TGTGCCAGCAGCTTCTCCCTACAGGGGGCCGAAACCGGGGAGCTGTTTTTT
cdr3_aa: CASSFSLQGAETGELFF

cdr3_length: 17
clone_size: NA
d_call: TRBD1
v_call: TRBV24-1
j_call: TRBJ1-5
cdr3_nt: TGTGCCACCAGTGCCGGGACAGGGAGTAATTCTAATCAGCCCCAGCATTTT
cdr3_aa: CATSAGTGSNSNQPQHF

cdr3_length: 14
clone_size: NA
d_call: TRBD1
v_call: TRBV27
j_call: TRBJ1-2
cdr3_nt: TGTGCCAGCAGTTCAGACAGGGGGCGAGGTGGCTACACCTTC
cdr3_aa: CASSSDRGRGGYTF

cdr3_length: 12
clone_size: few
d_call: NA
v_call: TRBV4-2
j_call: TRBJ1-5
cdr3_nt: TGTGCCAGCAGCGCGATCGGTCAGCCCCAGCATTTT
cdr3_aa: CASSAIGQPQHF

cdr3_length: 18
clone_size: NA
d_call: TRBD2
v_call: TRBV13
j_call: TRBJ2-3
cdr3_nt: TGTGCCAGCAGCTTCGGGACTAGCGGGATCCGTAGCACAGATACGCAGTATTTT
cdr3_aa: CASSFGTSGIRSTDTQYF

cdr3_length: 15
clone_size: NA
d_call: NA
v_call: TRBV19
j_call: TRBJ2-3
cdr3_nt: TGTGCCAGTAGGGCCAGGCGTTCCGGCACAGATACGCAGTATTTT
cdr3_aa: CASRARRSGTDTQYF

cdr3_length: 16
clone_size: NA
d_call: TRBD1
v_call: TRBV4-1
j_call: TRBJ2-3
cdr3_nt: TGCGCCAGCAGCCAACAGACAGGGTTAAGCACAGATACGCAGTATTTT
cdr3_aa: CASSQQTGLSTDTQYF

cdr3_length: 13
clone_size: NA
d_call: NA
v_call: TRBV5-1
j_call: TRBJ2-2
cdr3_nt: TGCGCCAGCAGCCTGCCTCCGGCCGGGGAGCTGTTTTTT
cdr3_aa: CASSLPPAGELFF

cdr3_length: 14
clone_size: NA
d_call: TRBD2
v_call: TRBV2
j_call: TRBJ2-3
cdr3_nt: TGTGCCAGCACCCTGGGGCTAGCGGGAGATACGCAGTATTTT
cdr3_aa: CASTLGLAGDTQYF

cdr3_length: 16
clone_size: NA
d_call: TRBD2
v_call: TRBV28
j_call: TRBJ2-3
cdr3_nt: TGTGCCAGCAGTTTTGCGGGGGGCCGCCCCGCAGATACGCAGTATTTT
cdr3_aa: CASSFAGGRPADTQYF

cdr3_length: 17
clone_size: NA
d_call: TRBD2
v_call: TRBV7-3
j_call: TRBJ2-1
cdr3_nt: TGTGCCAGCAGCTACCCCCGGGGAGCGGGGGGAGGAAATGAGCAGTTCTTC
cdr3_aa: CASSYPRGAGGGNEQFF

cdr3_length: 15
clone_size: NA
d_call: TRBD1
v_call: TRBV19
j_call: TRBJ2-3
cdr3_nt: TGTGCCAGTAGTCCCCCGGGACAGGGTGCAGATACGCAGTATTTT
cdr3_aa: CASSPPGQGADTQYF

cdr3_length: 16
clone_size: NA
d_call: TRBD2
v_call: TRBV7-9
j_call: TRBJ2-3
cdr3_nt: TGTGCCAGCAGCCCGGGGACTAGCGGTAGCACAGATACGCAGTATTTT
cdr3_aa: CASSPGTSGSTDTQYF

cdr3_length: 14
clone_size: NA
d_call: TRBD2
v_call: TRBV19
j_call: TRBJ2-7
cdr3_nt: TGTGCCAGTAGTATCTCGGGGGGGGTCTACGAGCAGTACTTC
cdr3_aa: CASSISGGVYEQYF

cdr3_length: 16
clone_size: once
d_call: NA
v_call: TRBV6-1
j_call: TRBJ2-5
cdr3_nt: TGTGCCAGCAGTGAAGCGCAGGGGCCCTATGGGGAGACCCAGTACTTC
cdr3_aa: CASSEAQGPYGETQYF

cdr3_length: 16
clone_size: once
d_call: NA
v_call: TRBV6-5
j_call: TRBJ2-7
cdr3_nt: TGTGCCAGCAGTTACTCGGCGGCAGCCGGCTCCTACGAGCAGTACTTC
cdr3_aa: CASSYSAAAGSYEQYF

cdr3_length: 15
clone_size: NA
d_call: NA
v_call: TRBV6-2/TRBV6-3
j_call: TRBJ2-1
cdr3_nt: TGTGCCAGCAGCGACACAGGGAGCAACTACAATGAGCAGTTCTTC
cdr3_aa: CASSDTGSNYNEQFF

cdr3_length: 15
clone_size: few
d_call: TRBD1
v_call: TRBV4-3
j_call: TRBJ1-6
cdr3_nt: TGCGCCAGCAGCCCGGGACAGGGGGCATTTTCACCCCTCCACTTT
cdr3_aa: CASSPGQGAFSPLHF

cdr3_length: 16
clone_size: NA
d_call: NA
v_call: TRBV6-2/TRBV6-3
j_call: TRBJ2-7
cdr3_nt: TGTGCCAGCAGTTACTCTCCGGGACAGCGGGTTTACGAGCAGTACTTC
cdr3_aa: CASSYSPGQRVYEQYF

cdr3_length: 16
clone_size: NA
d_call: TRBD2
v_call: TRBV5-1
j_call: TRBJ2-5
cdr3_nt: TGCGCCAGCAGCGATCCGGGACTAGCGGTTTCGGAGACCCAGTACTTC
cdr3_aa: CASSDPGLAVSETQYF

cdr3_length: 13
clone_size: NA
d_call: NA
v_call: TRBV28
j_call: TRBJ1-6
cdr3_nt: TGTGCTACCCGGGGGAGCTATAATTCACCCCTCCACTTT
cdr3_aa: CATRGSYNSPLHF

cdr3_length: 13
clone_size: NA
d_call: NA
v_call: TRBV2
j_call: TRBJ1-1
cdr3_nt: TGTGCCAGCAGTGCGGACAGTAGTTTTGAAGCTTTCTTT
cdr3_aa: CASSADSSFEAFF

cdr3_length: 15
clone_size: NA
d_call: TRBD1
v_call: TRBV9
j_call: TRBJ1-2
cdr3_nt: TGTGCCAGCAGCGCAACAGGGGTCCCTAACTATGGCTACACCTTC
cdr3_aa: CASSATGVPNYGYTF

cdr3_length: 16
clone_size: NA
d_call: TRBD2
v_call: TRBV7-7
j_call: TRBJ2-5
cdr3_nt: TGTGCCAGCAGCTCAGGACTAGCGGGGGGTCAAGAGACCCAGTACTTC
cdr3_aa: CASSSGLAGGQETQYF

cdr3_length: 15
clone_size: NA
d_call: NA
v_call: TRBV6-6
j_call: TRBJ2-2
cdr3_nt: TGTGCCAGCAGCCTGGACTTACCTAACACCGGGGAGCTGTTTTTT
cdr3_aa: CASSLDLPNTGELFF

cdr3_length: 14
clone_size: NA
d_call: TRBD1
v_call: TRBV7-8
j_call: TRBJ1-3
cdr3_nt: TGTGCCAGCAGCCGAGGGGGCGGTGGAAACACCATATATTTT
cdr3_aa: CASSRGGGGNTIYF

cdr3_length: 17
clone_size: NA
d_call: TRBD1
v_call: TRBV6-2/TRBV6-3
j_call: TRBJ2-5
cdr3_nt: TGTGCCAGCAGTTACGACGGGGACAGGGACATAAAAGAGACCCAGTACTTC
cdr3_aa: CASSYDGDRDIKETQYF